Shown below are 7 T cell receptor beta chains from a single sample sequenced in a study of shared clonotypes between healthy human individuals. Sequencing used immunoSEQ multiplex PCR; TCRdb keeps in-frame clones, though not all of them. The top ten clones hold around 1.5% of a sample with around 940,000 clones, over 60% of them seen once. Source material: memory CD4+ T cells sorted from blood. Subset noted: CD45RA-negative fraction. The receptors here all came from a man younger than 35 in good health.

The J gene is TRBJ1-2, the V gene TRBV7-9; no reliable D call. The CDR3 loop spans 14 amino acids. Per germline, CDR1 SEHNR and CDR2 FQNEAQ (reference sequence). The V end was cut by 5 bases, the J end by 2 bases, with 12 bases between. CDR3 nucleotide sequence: TGTGCCAGCAGCCCCGGAGCGGAGAACTATGGCTACACCTTC. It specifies CASSPGAENYGYTF.

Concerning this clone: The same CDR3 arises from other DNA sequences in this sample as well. The DNA for the CDR3 is TGTGCCAGCTCACCGGCGGGGAATCAGCCCCAGCATTTT. Protein sequence: CASSPAGNQPQHF. This chain links TRBV18 with TRBJ1-5; D remains unclear. CDR3 length: 13 residues. Trimming cost V 3 bases and J 4 bases, with 7 bases left between them. Germline V CDR1 and CDR2: KGHSH, LQKENI.

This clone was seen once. The CDR3 region is CASSDARDRIYGYTF. The DNA of the CDR3 is TGTGCCAGCAGCGACGCCCGGGACAGAATCTATGGCTACACCTTC. The J gene is TRBJ1-2, the V gene TRBV9, with 7 bases lining up with TRBD1. The V segment lost 3 bases and the J segment 4 bases; nucleotides outside the gene matches: 9. Germline V CDR1 and CDR2: SGDLS, YYNGEE. There are 15 residues in the CDR3.

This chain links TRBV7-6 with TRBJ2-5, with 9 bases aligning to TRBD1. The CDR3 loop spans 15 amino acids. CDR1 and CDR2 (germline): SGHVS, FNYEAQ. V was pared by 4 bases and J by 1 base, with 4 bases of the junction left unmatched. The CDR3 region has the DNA TGTGCCAGCAGCTCGGACAGGGGAGCCCAAGAGACCCAGTACTTC. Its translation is CASSSDRGAQETQYF.

In DNA, the CDR3 is TGTGCCTGGAGCATAGGGGAGTATAGCAATCAGCCCCAGCATTTT. Residues: CAWSIGEYSNQPQHF. This chain connects TRBV30 to TRBJ1-5; possible D gene TRBD1, 5 bases. The CDR3 is 15 amino acids. V lost 3 bases and J 0 bases, leaving 12 bases between the germline ends. Germline V CDR1 and CDR2: GTSNPN, SVGIG (reference sequence).

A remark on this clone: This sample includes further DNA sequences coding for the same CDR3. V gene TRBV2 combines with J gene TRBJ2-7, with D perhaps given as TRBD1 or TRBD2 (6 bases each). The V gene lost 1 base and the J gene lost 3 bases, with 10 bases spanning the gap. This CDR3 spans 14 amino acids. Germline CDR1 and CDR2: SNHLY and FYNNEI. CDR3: CASSEEGGLYEQYF. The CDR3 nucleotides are TGTGCCAGCAGTGAAGAGGGGGGTCTCTACGAGCAGTACTTC.

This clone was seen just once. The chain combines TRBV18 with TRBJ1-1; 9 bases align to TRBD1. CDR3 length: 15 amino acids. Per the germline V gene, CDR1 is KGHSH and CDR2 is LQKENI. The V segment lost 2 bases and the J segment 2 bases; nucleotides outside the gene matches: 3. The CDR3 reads CASSPSGQGNTEAFF. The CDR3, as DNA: TGTGCCAGCTCACCATCGGGACAGGGAAACACTGAAGCTTTCTTT. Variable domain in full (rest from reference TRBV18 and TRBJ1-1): NAGVMQNPRHLVRRRGQEARLRCSPMKGHSHVYWYRQLPEEGLKFMVYLQKENIIDESGMPKERFSAEFPKEGPSILRIQQVVRGDSAAYFCASSPSGQGNTEAFFGQGTRLTVV.